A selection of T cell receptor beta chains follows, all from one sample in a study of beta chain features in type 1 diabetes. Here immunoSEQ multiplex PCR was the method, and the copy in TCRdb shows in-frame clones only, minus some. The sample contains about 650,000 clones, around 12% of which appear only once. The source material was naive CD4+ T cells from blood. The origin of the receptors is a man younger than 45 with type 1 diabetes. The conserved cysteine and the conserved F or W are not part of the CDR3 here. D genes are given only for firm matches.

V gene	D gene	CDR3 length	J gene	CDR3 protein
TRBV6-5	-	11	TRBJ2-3	ASSTSSTDTQY
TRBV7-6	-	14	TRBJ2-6	ASSPGSKSGANVLT
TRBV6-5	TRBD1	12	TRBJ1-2	ASSSGQARYGYT
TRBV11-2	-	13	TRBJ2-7	ASSPVGVAAMEQY
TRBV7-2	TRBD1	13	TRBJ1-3	ASSRGGAGGNTIY
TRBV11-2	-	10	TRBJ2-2	ASSPPTGELF
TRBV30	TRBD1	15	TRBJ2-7	AWRTGTGASSSYEQY
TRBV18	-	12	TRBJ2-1	ASSEAADYNEQF
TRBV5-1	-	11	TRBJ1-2	ASSLDANYGYT
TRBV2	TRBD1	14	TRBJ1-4	ASSLRTGGANEKLF
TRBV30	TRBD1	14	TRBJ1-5	AWNDRGTVGGQPQH
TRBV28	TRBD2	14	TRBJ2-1	ASSSGLAGLYNEQF
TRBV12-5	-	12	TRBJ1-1	ASGLNRGATEAF
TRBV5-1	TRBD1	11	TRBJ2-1	ASSTGEYNEQF
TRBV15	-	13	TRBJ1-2	ATSRDRAESYGYT
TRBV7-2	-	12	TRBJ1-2	ASSLLDFNYGYT
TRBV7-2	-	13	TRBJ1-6	ASRSEQGANSPLH
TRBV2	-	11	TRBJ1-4	ASSERGDEKLF
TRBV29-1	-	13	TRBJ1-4	SVESSGGVGEKLF
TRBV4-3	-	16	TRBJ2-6	ASSQDWLRGSGANVLT
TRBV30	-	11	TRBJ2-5	AWSVGLSETQY
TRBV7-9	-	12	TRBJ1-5	ASSQGQFNQPQH
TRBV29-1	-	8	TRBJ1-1	SVVETEAF
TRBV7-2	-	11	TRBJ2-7	ASSASSNGLQY
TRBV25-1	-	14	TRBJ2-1	ASNPAVGSPGDEQF
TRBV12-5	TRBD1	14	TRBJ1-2	ASGLAGSGGPIGYT